This T cell receptor beta chain comes out of a study of T cell repertoires in cytomegalovirus infection. Regarding the study as a whole: Using cumulative public TCR beta family frequency, the authors identified those who carried CMV together with the relevant HLA.

TCRdb ran MiXCR on the reads and lists one entry per CDR3 protein. This table has about 140,000 distinct CDR3 sequences, under 8.5% appearing once. Per germline, CDR1 SGHTA and CDR2 FQGNSA. The CDR3 runs 15 residues. The V segment lost 7 bases and the J segment 0 bases; nucleotides outside the gene matches: 8. This clonotype was seen many times. The antigen is not known. The chain couples TRBV7-2 to TRBJ2-7, with 8 bases identical to TRBD1. The sequenced material came from PBMCs. This TCR was recovered from a human donor in good health (CMV status not recorded). Some clones in this sample may be carry-over from other donors' samples. CDR3 amino acids: CASTKGQGLSYEQYF. The CDR3 DNA sequence: TGTGCCAGCACTAAAGGACAGGGCCTCTCCTACGAGCAGTACTTC.